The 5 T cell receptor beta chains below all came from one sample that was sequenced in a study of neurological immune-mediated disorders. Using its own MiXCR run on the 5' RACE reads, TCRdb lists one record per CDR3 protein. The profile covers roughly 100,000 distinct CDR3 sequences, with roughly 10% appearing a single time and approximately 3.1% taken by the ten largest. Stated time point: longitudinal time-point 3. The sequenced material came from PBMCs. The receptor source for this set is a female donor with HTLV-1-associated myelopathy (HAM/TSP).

The CDR3 nucleotides read TGTGCCAGCACCCGCGACAGGGAAGATGGCTACACCTTC. It is translated as CASTRDREDGYTF. The chain recombines TRBV7-8 with TRBJ1-2, with TRBD1 matching 7 bases. The CDR3 is made up of 13 amino acids. Per the germline V gene, CDR1 is SGHVS and CDR2 is FQNEAQ. V gave up 7 bases and J gave up 6 bases; unmatched junction bases: 8.

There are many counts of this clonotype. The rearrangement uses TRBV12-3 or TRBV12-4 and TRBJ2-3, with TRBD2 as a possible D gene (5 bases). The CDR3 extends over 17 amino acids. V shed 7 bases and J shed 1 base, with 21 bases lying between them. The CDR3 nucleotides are TGTGCCAGCACCCCACCTGGACTTGGGGTACGCACAGATACGCAGTATTTT. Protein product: CASTPPGLGVRTDTQYF.

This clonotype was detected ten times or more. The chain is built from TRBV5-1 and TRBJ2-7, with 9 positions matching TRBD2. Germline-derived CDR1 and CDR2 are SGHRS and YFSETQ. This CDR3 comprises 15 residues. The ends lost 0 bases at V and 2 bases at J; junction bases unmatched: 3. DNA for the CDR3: TGCGCCAGCAGCTTGGTGAGCGGGGGGACCTACGAGCAGTACTTC. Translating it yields CASSLVSGGTYEQYF.

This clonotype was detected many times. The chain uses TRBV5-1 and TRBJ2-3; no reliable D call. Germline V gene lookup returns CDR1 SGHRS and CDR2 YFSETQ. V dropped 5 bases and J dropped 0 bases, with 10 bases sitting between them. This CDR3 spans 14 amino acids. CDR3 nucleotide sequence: TGCGCCAGCAGTAGTAGGGTTAGCACAGATACGCAGTATTTT. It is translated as CASSSRVSTDTQYF. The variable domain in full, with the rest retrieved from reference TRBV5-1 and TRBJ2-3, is KAGVTQTPRYLIKTRGQQVTLSCSPISGHRSVSWYQQTPGQGLQFLFEYFSETQRNKGNFPGRFSGRQFSNSRSEMNVSTLELGDSALYLCASSSRVSTDTQYFGPGTRLTVL.

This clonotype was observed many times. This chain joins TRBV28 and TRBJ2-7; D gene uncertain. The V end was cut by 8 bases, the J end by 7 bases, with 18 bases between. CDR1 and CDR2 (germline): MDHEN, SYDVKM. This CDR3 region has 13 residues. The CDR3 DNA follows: TGTGCCAGCCATTATGGGCCGGCCGGGGAGCAGTACTTC. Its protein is CASHYGPAGEQYF.